The next 14 T cell receptor beta chains were all read from a single sample in a study of CD8 T cells in ankylosing spondylitis. TCRdb re-called the 5' RACE reads with MiXCR, one entry per CDR3 protein. The sample lists under 200,000 distinct CDR3 sequences, around 13% seen once, with approximately 10% in the top ten. Sequencing input: blood, either unsorted or a sorted T cell fraction (not recorded which). The receptors shown here come from a female donor with ankylosing spondylitis or in good health (not recorded which).

This clonotype was detected ten times or more. CDR3 coding DNA: TGCAGCGTCTCGGGGCAGAGCACAGATACGCAGTATTTT. It encodes CSVSGQSTDTQYF. This chain connects TRBV29-1 to TRBJ2-3; D is perhaps TRBD1 or TRBD2 (5 bases each). CDR1 SQVTM and CDR2 ANQGSEA come from the germline V gene. The CDR3 loop spans 13 amino acids. V lost 6 bases to trimming and J lost 0 bases, with 10 bases between them.

This clonotype showed up many times. This chain connects TRBV4-1 to TRBJ2-1, with 14 bases lining up with TRBD2. Unmatched junction bases numbered 8, after V lost 1 base and J lost 6 bases. Germline CDR1 and CDR2: MGHRA and YSYEKL. The CDR3 runs to 18 residues. In nucleotides, the CDR3 is TGCGCCAGCAGCCAAGTCGGACTAGCGGGAGGTTCGGGCAATGAGCAGTTCTTC. This sequence encodes CASSQVGLAGGSGNEQFF.

This clonotype has more than one count but fewer than ten. The J gene is TRBJ2-1, the V gene TRBV20-1, with TRBD2 matching over 7 bases. V gave up 6 bases and J gave up 7 bases; unmatched junction bases: 24. Looked up from germline, CDR1 is DFQATT and CDR2 is SNEGSKA (reference sequence). The CDR3 runs 18 residues. CDR3 DNA: TGCAGTGCCCTCTCCCTCGGGGGGAGACTGGTTTGGGGAAATGAGCAGTTCTTC. It is translated as CSALSLGGRLVWGNEQFF.

V usage is TRBV3-1 and J usage is TRBJ1-1, with a possible D match to TRBD1 (5 bases). V shed 3 bases and J shed 1 base, with 12 bases lying between them. This CDR3 region has 15 residues. CDR1 and CDR2 (germline): LGHDT, YNNKEL (reference sequence). The CDR3 sequence is CASSHNGQGNTEAFF. The DNA of the CDR3 is TGTGCCAGCAGCCATAATGGGCAGGGGAACACTGAAGCTTTCTTT.

This clonotype was counted many times. The chain links TRBV5-6 to TRBJ1-1; D is possibly TRBD1 (5 bases). CDR3 length: 15 residues. Per the germline V gene, CDR1 is SGHDT and CDR2 is YYEEEE. V shed 4 bases and J shed 7 bases, with 20 bases lying between them. CDR3 amino acids: CASSKDMGGSGEAFF. CDR3 DNA sequence: TGTGCCAGCAGCAAAGACATGGGGGGTAGTGGTGAAGCTTTCTTT.

With respect to this clonotype: This clone may be a read error of a much larger clone one base away. The CDR3 sequence: CTSSSNSGEAFF. The CDR3 nucleotides are TGTACCAGCAGTTCGAACTCGGGTGAAGCTTTCTTT. The chain employs TRBV27 and TRBJ1-1; D unresolved. Germline V lookup: CDR1 MNHEY, CDR2 SMNVEV (reference sequence). This CDR3 region has 12 residues.

This clonotype was seen many times. V usage is TRBV28 and J usage is TRBJ2-2; 8 bases match TRBD2. The junction had 8 bases not matched to a gene; V was cut back by 4 bases and J by 7 bases. The CDR3 length is 15 residues. The germline gives CDR1 MDHEN, CDR2 SYDVKM. The CDR3 nucleotides read TGTGCCAGCAGTTCTCCGGGACTAGTTGGCGGGGAGCTGTTTTTT. Residues: CASSSPGLVGGELFF.

Ten or more counts support this clonotype. At one of its ends the junction is not consistent with the germline gene, which may arise from a read error. The chain uses TRBV12-3 or TRBV12-4 and TRBJ1-5; D call uncertain. The CDR3 is 13 residues long. CDR3 nucleotide sequence: TGTGCCAGCAGCTTAGAGAGCAATCAGCCCCAGCATTTT. It translates to CASSLESNQPQHF.

This chain links TRBV12-3 or TRBV12-4 with TRBJ2-2; D is possibly TRBD2 (6 bases). Trimming left V 7 bases short and J 6 bases short, with 15 bases between. There are 14 residues in the CDR3. CDR3 sequence reads: CASTAGSLSGELFF. CDR3 bases: TGTGCCAGCACGGCGGGATCTCTCTCCGGGGAGCTGTTTTTT.

This clonotype was recorded at least ten times. This chain connects TRBV12-3 or TRBV12-4 to TRBJ2-2, with D hard to call. V was cut by 4 bases and J by 4 bases, with 4 bases left in between. The CDR3 spans 12 residues. CDR3 region: CASSSATGELFF. CDR3 DNA sequence: TGTGCCAGCAGTTCCGCCACCGGGGAGCTGTTTTTT.

This clonotype appeared many times. V usage is TRBV24-1 and J usage is TRBJ1-4, with D unclear. Germline CDR1 is KGHDR and CDR2 is SFDVKD. This CDR3 contains 12 residues. V was shortened by 5 bases and J by 7 bases, with 7 bases between the two germline ends. CDR3 nucleotides: TGTGCCACCAGTGCTGGGAGTGAAAAACTGTTTTTT. It yields the protein CATSAGSEKLFF.

This clonotype was found a few times. This rearrangement joins TRBV30 to TRBJ1-1; TRBD1 agrees at 7 bases. The V gene's germline CDR1 is GTSNPN and CDR2 SVGIG (reference sequence). V shed 0 bases, J shed 4 bases, and the junction held 5 bases outside the gene matches. CDR3 length equals 14 residues. CDR3 nucleotides: TGTGCCTGGAGTGTAAGGGGGCAGACCACTGAAGCTTTCTTT. This translates into CAWSVRGQTTEAFF.

As to this clonotype: Possible read error: a much larger clone is one base away. The chain has TRBV9 and TRBJ1-1; TRBD1 might be the D (6 bases). The germline V gene encodes CDR1 SGDLS and CDR2 YYNGEE. The V and J ends lost 3 bases and 6 bases respectively, with 18 bases between them. The CDR3 sequence is 15 residues long. As DNA, the CDR3 is TGTGCCAGCAGCGCGGCAACAGGGAGCGGGGCTGAAGCTTTCTTT. This encodes CASSAATGSGAEAFF.

This clonotype showed up just a few times. The chain joins TRBV30 to TRBJ2-2; a possible D gene is TRBD2 (6 bases). The CDR3 spans 12 residues. The germline V and J ends were trimmed by 8 bases and 4 bases, with 11 bases remaining between them. Germline CDR1 and CDR2: GTSNPN and SVGIG (reference sequence). This CDR3 reads CARLEGTGELFF. In DNA form, the CDR3 reads TGTGCCCGCTTGGAGGGCACCGGGGAGCTGTTTTTT.